The 21 T cell receptor beta chains below come from one sample, sequenced in a study of CXCR3-negative and CXCR3-positive naive CD8 T cells. Through 5' RACE with UMI labels, the TRB cDNA libraries were prepared. TCRdb re-called the 5' RACE reads and gives one entry per CDR3 protein, without DNA. This sample's clone table lists tens of thousands of distinct CDR3 sequences. Material: memory CD8+ T cells from blood. The receptors come from a human donor in good health. Some clones in this sample may be carry-over from other donors' samples.

The chain links TRBV12-3 or TRBV12-4 to TRBJ1-3. This CDR3 contains 16 residues. This CDR3 is CASRVTLPDSGNTIYF.

The chain joins TRBV10-3 to TRBJ2-7; the D call of TRBD2 rests on TCRdb alone, since no DNA is present to check it. Per germline, CDR1 ENHRY and CDR2 SYGVKD. The CDR3 loop spans 14 amino acids. The CDR3 loop is CANSEGSGSYEQYF.

V and J are TRBV28 and TRBJ2-2; the TCRdb call, TRBD1, lacks DNA for checking. CDR1 MDHEN and CDR2 SYDVKM come from the germline V gene. This CDR3 comprises 16 residues. CDR3 sequence reads: CASSFLGQGGTGELFF.

The V call is TRBV7-6, the J call TRBJ2-1; TCRdb designates TRBD1, a call that cannot be tested without DNA. The CDR3 sequence is 15 residues long. Germline CDR1 reads SGHVS; CDR2 reads FNYEAQ. The CDR3 region is CASSYRDRGIPEQFF. Full variable domain (missing parts from reference TRBV7-6 and TRBJ2-1): GAGVSQSPRYKVTKRGQDVALRCDPISGHVSLYWYRQALGQGPEFLTYFNYEAQQDKSGLPNDRFSAERPEGSISTLTIQRTEQRDSAMYRCASSYRDRGIPEQFFGPGTRLTVL.

The chain couples TRBV7-2 to TRBJ2-3; with no DNA, the TCRdb D assignment of TRBD1 cannot be verified. The germline CDR1 and CDR2 sequences are SGHTA and FQGNSA. The CDR3 has 15 amino acids. The CDR3 protein is CASSFRQGSTDTQYF. The whole variable domain, remainder taken from reference TRBV7-2 and TRBJ2-3, is GAGVSQSPSNKVTEKGKDVELRCDPISGHTALYWYRQSLGQGLEFLIYFQGNSAPDKSGLPSDRFSAERTGGSVSTLTIQRTQQEDSAVYLCASSFRQGSTDTQYFGPGTRLTVL.

The rearrangement uses TRBV20-1 and TRBJ2-4; the TCRdb D gene call, TRBD1, has no DNA to confirm it. The V gene's germline CDR1 is DFQATT and CDR2 SNEGSKA (reference sequence). The CDR3 has 13 residues. CDR3 loop: CSAPATQRNIQYF.

The V gene is TRBV20-1, the J gene TRBJ2-7; without DNA, the TCRdb call of TRBD2 cannot be checked. The CDR3 consists of 16 residues. Per the germline V gene, CDR1 is DFQATT and CDR2 is SNEGSKA (reference sequence). The CDR3 is CSASTPIAGASYEQYF.

The chain employs TRBV10-2 and TRBJ2-7; TCRdb's D gene call, TRBD2, goes unchecked for lack of DNA. Germline V gene sequence: CDR1 WSHSY, CDR2 SAAADI. This CDR3 comprises 16 residues. CDR3 in amino acids: CASSESIGSYGDEQYF.

The chain employs TRBV7-9 and TRBJ1-6. Germline V lookup: CDR1 SEHNR, CDR2 FQNEAQ (reference sequence). The length of the CDR3 is 16 residues. CDR3 sequence reads: CASSVDGSSYNSPLHF.

This chain links TRBV29-1 with TRBJ2-2. This CDR3 has 16 amino acids. Per germline, CDR1 SQVTM and CDR2 ANQGSEA. CDR3 sequence reads: CSVALGNRRLTGELFF.

J is TRBJ1-5 and V is TRBV7-9. The CDR3 loop spans 15 amino acids. In germline, CDR1 is SEHNR, CDR2 FQNEAQ (reference sequence). The CDR3 is CASSLAGVGNQPQHF.

The V and J genes are TRBV29-1 and TRBJ2-5; TCRdb outputs TRBD1, but without DNA this stays unchecked. This CDR3 has 13 amino acids. CDR1 SQVTM and CDR2 ANQGSEA come from the germline V gene. The CDR3 spells CSVPRQIQETQYF.

This clonotype is medium-sized by frequency. V and J are TRBV11-1 and TRBJ1-3; the TCRdb D gene call, TRBD1, has no DNA to confirm it. Germline values: CDR1 SGHAT, CDR2 FQDESV (reference sequence). CDR3 size: 17 residues. The CDR3 is CASPFPPDSHSGNTIYF.

V usage is TRBV11-2 and J usage is TRBJ2-1. Germline V gene lookup returns CDR1 SGHAT and CDR2 FQNNGV. The CDR3 spans 11 residues. CDR3 protein: CASNSYNEQFF.

V gene TRBV12-3 or TRBV12-4 combines with J gene TRBJ2-7; the TCRdb call, TRBD1, lacks DNA for checking. The CDR3 has 12 residues. The CDR3 sequence: CASTPGRGEQYF.

This chain uses TRBV4-1 with TRBJ2-7; the D gene TCRdb calls, TRBD1, cannot be checked with no DNA. The CDR3 sequence is 16 residues long. Germline V CDR1 and CDR2: MGHRA, YSYEKL. This CDR3 reads CASSQDSGQVFYEQYF.

V usage is TRBV5-1 and J usage is TRBJ2-7. CDR3 length: 13 amino acids. From germline, CDR1 is SGHRS and CDR2 YFSETQ. The CDR3 is CASSLDSPTEQYF.

The rearrangement joins TRBV7-9 to TRBJ2-3; the D call from TCRdb, TRBD1, cannot be confirmed without DNA. This CDR3 is built from 15 residues. The germline CDR1 and CDR2 sequences are SEHNR and FQNEAQ (reference sequence). The CDR3 sequence is CASSWDRLVTDTQYF.

The genes are TRBV5-1 and TRBJ2-7; TCRdb designates TRBD1, a call that cannot be tested without DNA. The CDR3 is 15 amino acids. Per the germline V gene, CDR1 is SGHRS and CDR2 is YFSETQ. CDR3 region: CASSQGVGTSYEQYF.

The rearrangement joins TRBV21-1 to TRBJ2-7; TCRdb outputs TRBD1, but without DNA this stays unchecked. TRBV21-1 is noted as a pseudogene. CDR3 length: 15 amino acids. CDR3 protein: CASHYRPGDSYEQYF.

The chain joins TRBV7-6 to TRBJ2-1. The CDR3 is 13 residues long. CDR1 SGHVS and CDR2 FNYEAQ come from the germline V gene. CDR3 sequence reads: CASSLARHPEQFF.